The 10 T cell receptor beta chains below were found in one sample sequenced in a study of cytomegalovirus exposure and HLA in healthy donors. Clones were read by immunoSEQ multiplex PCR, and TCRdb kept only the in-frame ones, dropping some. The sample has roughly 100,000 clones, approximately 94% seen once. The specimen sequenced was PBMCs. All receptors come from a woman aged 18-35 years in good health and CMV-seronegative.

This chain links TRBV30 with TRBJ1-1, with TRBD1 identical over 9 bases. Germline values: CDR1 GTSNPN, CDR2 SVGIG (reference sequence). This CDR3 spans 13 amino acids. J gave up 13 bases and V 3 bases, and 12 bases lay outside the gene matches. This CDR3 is CAWSAGQGRMGFF. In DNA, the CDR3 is TGTGCCTGGAGCGCGGGACAGGGACGAATGGGTTTCTTT.

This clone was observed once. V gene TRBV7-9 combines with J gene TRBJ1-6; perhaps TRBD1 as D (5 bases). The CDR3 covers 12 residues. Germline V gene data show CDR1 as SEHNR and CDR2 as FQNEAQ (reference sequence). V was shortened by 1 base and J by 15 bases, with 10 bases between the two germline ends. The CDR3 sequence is CASSLDGGNLHF. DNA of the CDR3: TGTGCCAGCAGCTTAGACGGGGGAAACCTCCACTTT.

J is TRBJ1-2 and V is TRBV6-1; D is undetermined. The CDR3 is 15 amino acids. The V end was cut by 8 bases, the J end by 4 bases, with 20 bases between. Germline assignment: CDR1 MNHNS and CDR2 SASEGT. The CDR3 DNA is TGTGCCAGCCAAACGGTGGGCTCAGGCGTCTATGGCTACACCTTC. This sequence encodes CASQTVGSGVYGYTF.

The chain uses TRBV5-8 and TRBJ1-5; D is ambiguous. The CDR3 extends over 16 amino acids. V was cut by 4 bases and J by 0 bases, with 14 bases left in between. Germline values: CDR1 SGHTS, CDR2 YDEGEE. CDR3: CASSLSGSYSNQPQHF. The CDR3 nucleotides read TGTGCCAGCAGCCTCTCCGGGAGCTATAGCAATCAGCCCCAGCATTTT.

CDR3 sequence reads: CASSLSVRGTDTQYF. CDR3 nucleotides: TGTGCCAGCAGTTTATCGGTCAGGGGTACAGATACGCAGTATTTT. This chain uses TRBV27 with TRBJ2-3; D is possibly TRBD1 (6 bases). CDR3 length: 15 residues. The germline V gene encodes CDR1 MNHEY and CDR2 SMNVEV (reference sequence). The V end was cut by 0 bases, the J end by 3 bases, with 10 bases between.

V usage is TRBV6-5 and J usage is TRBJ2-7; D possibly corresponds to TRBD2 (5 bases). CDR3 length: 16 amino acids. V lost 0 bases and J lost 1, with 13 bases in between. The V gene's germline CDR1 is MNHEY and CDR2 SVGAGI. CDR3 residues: CASSYSITGESYEQYF. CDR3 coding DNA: TGTGCCAGCAGTTACTCTATCACTGGGGAGTCCTACGAGCAGTACTTC.

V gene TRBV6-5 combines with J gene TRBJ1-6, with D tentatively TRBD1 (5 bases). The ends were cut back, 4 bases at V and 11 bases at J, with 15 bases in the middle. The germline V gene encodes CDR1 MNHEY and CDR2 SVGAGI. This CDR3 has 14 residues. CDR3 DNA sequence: TGTGCCAGCAGTTCCCAGAGAAAGGACACACCCCTCCACTTT. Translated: CASSSQRKDTPLHF.

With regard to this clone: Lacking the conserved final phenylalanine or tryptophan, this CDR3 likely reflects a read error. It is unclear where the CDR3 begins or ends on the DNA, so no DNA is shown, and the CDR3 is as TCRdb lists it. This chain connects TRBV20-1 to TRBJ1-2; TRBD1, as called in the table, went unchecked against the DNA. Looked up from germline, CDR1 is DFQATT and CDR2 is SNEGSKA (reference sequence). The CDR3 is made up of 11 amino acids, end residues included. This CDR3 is CTLIPQGRPVI.

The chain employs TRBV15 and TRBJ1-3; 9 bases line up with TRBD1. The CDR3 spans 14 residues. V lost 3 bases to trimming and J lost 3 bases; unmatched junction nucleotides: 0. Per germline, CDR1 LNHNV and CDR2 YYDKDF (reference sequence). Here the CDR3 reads CATSRGQGGNTIYF. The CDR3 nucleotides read TGTGCCACCAGCAGGGGACAGGGTGGAAACACCATATATTTT.

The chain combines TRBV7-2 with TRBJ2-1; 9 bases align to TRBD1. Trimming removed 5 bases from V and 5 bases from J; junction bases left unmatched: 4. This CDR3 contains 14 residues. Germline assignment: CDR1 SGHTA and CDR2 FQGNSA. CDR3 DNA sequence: TGTGCCAGCAGCAGACAGGGGGTGGACAATGAGCAGTTCTTC. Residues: CASSRQGVDNEQFF.